Listed here are 28 T cell receptor beta chains from one sample, sequenced in a study of OX40 agonist ivuxolimab in advanced cancers. Produced via immunoSEQ multiplex PCR; TCRdb's table is partial and in-frame only. This table holds tens of thousands of clones, 75% to 90% found once. Here the sequenced sample was CD4+ or CD8+ T cells sorted from blood, taken in a trial of the OX40 agonist ivuxolimab. These receptors all come from an adult with an advanced solid tumor such as melanoma, head and neck, liver or kidney cancer.

The chain couples TRBV6-1 to TRBJ1-4; perhaps TRBD1 as D (6 bases). The CDR3 totals 13 residues. The germline CDR1 and CDR2 sequences are MNHNS and SASEGT. V lost 3 bases and J lost 8, with 10 bases in between. The CDR3 reads CASSETGPEKLFF. Here the CDR3 DNA reads TGTGCCAGCAGTGAGACAGGCCCCGAAAAACTGTTTTTT.

In its sample, this clone is large. Different DNA sequences within this sample yield the same CDR3. The chain employs TRBV10-2 and TRBJ1-5; possible D gene TRBD1, 5 bases. In germline, CDR1 is WSHSY, CDR2 SAAADI. The CDR3 extends over 14 amino acids. V lost 0 bases and J 4 bases, leaving 7 bases between the germline ends. As DNA, the CDR3 is TGCGCCAGCAGTGAGTCGGGGCTTAATCAGCCCCAGCATTTT. It encodes CASSESGLNQPQHF.

The J gene is TRBJ2-3, the V gene TRBV10-3; 10 nucleotides align to TRBD1. The CDR3 runs 16 residues. The germline V gene encodes CDR1 ENHRY and CDR2 SYGVKD. V lost 6 bases and J lost 4; bases outside the gene matches: 10. The CDR3 DNA is TGTGCCATCAGCCCAAGACAGGGGGCTGCCCCAGATACGCAGTATTTT. This encodes CAISPRQGAAPDTQYF.

The CDR3 protein is CAIRQENQPQHF. In DNA, the CDR3 is TGTGCCATTCGACAGGAAAATCAGCCCCAGCATTTT. The J gene is TRBJ1-5, the V gene TRBV10-3, with D tentatively TRBD1 (6 bases). This CDR3 comprises 12 residues. The V and J ends lost 9 bases and 4 bases respectively, with 10 bases between them. Germline V gene sequence: CDR1 ENHRY, CDR2 SYGVKD.

V usage is TRBV2 and J usage is TRBJ1-4, with D perhaps TRBD1 (5 bases). The length of the CDR3 is 14 residues. V lost 6 bases, J lost 7 bases, and 15 bases lay in between. The germline CDR1 and CDR2 sequences are SNHLY and FYNNEI. CDR3 protein: CASRAEGLSEKLFF. CDR3 coding DNA: TGTGCCAGCAGGGCGGAGGGGTTGAGTGAAAAACTGTTTTTT.

This chain joins TRBV6-5 and TRBJ2-7; D is unresolved. Trimming shortened V by 8 bases and J by 5 bases, and 13 bases separated the two germline ends. This CDR3 is built from 12 residues. Germline V gives CDR1 MNHEY, CDR2 SVGAGI. The CDR3 region has the DNA TGTGCCAGCGTAAATACGCTCAACGAGCAGTACTTC. The encoded protein is CASVNTLNEQYF.

The CDR3: CASSSRLGTGHEKLFF. CDR3 nucleotides: TGTGCCAGCAGCTCCCGTTTAGGGACCGGTCATGAAAAACTGTTTTTT. This chain joins TRBV5-4 and TRBJ1-4, with D possibly matching TRBD1 (5 bases). Germline-derived CDR1 and CDR2 are SGHNT and YYREEE (reference sequence). With 3 bases removed from V and 6 bases from J, the gap between germline ends came to 18 bases. The CDR3 spans 16 residues.

V usage is TRBV6-5 and J usage is TRBJ1-3, with D perhaps TRBD1 (5 bases). The CDR3 is made up of 15 amino acids. Trimming pared 6 bases from V and 0 bases from J, leaving 12 bases between. The germline V gene encodes CDR1 MNHEY and CDR2 SVGAGI. The CDR3 coding sequence is TGTGCCAGCAGCCTTGAGGGGATCTCTGGAAACACCATATATTTT. This encodes CASSLEGISGNTIYF.

This chain joins TRBV6-5 and TRBJ1-5; D ambiguous. Trimming left V 2 bases short and J 2 bases short, with 7 bases between. This CDR3 is built from 14 residues. Per the germline V gene, CDR1 is MNHEY and CDR2 is SVGAGI. For the CDR3, the DNA is TGTGCCAGCAGTTACCCAGCCGGCAATCAGCCCCAGCATTTT. The encoded protein is CASSYPAGNQPQHF.

This clone appeared a single time. For the CDR3, the DNA is TGTGCCAGCAGTCGACCCCGGAGTCACGAGCAGTACTTC. Translated: CASSRPRSHEQYF. J is TRBJ2-7 and V is TRBV27; D unclear. Germline V gene lookup returns CDR1 MNHEY and CDR2 SMNVEV (reference sequence). Trimming cost V 5 bases and J 5 bases, with 13 bases left between them. This CDR3 region has 13 residues.

The genes are TRBV6-5 and TRBJ1-6; TRBD1 matches 7 bases. The trim removed 0 bases at V and 8 bases at J, leaving 7 bases unmatched. The CDR3 spans 16 residues. Germline V CDR1 and CDR2: MNHEY, SVGAGI. The CDR3 spells CASSYSTGTDYSPLHF. CDR3 bases: TGTGCCAGCAGTTACTCGACCGGGACAGATTATTCACCCCTCCACTTT.

V and J are TRBV7-3 and TRBJ2-3; TRBD2 matches 10 bases. Germline V gene lookup returns CDR1 SGHTA and CDR2 FQGTGA. The CDR3 has 16 amino acids. V was pared by 4 bases and J by 6 bases, with 10 bases of the junction left unmatched. The CDR3 loop reads CASSYGLAVSGDTQYF. CDR3 sequence (DNA): TGTGCCAGCAGCTACGGACTAGCGGTCTCCGGGGATACGCAGTATTTT. The complete variable domain, with remaining parts taken from reference TRBV7-3 and TRBJ2-3, reads GAGVSQTPSNKVTEKGKYVELRCDPISGHTALYWYRQSLGQGPEFLIYFQGTGAADDSGLPNDRFFAVRPEGSVSTLKIQRTERGDSAVYLCASSYGLAVSGDTQYFGPGTRLTVL.

Details on this clone: The same CDR3 can be traced to other DNA sequences in this sample. The chain uses TRBV5-6 and TRBJ1-4; a weak D match, TRBD1 (6 bases). V was cut by 2 bases and J by 5 bases, with 7 bases left in between. The CDR3 runs 13 residues. The germline gives CDR1 SGHDT, CDR2 YYEEEE. The CDR3 nucleotides are TGTGCCAGCAGCTTCGACAGGAATGAAAAACTGTTTTTT. Residues: CASSFDRNEKLFF.

The chain recombines TRBV7-2 with TRBJ2-7; possibly TRBD2 for D (6 bases). This CDR3 has 15 residues. V was trimmed by 4 bases and J by 7 bases, leaving 20 bases between them. CDR1 is SGHTA, CDR2 FQGNSA, per germline. For the CDR3, the DNA is TGTGCCAGCAGCTCCAGGGACTTGGTACGTCTGGAGCAGTACTTC. Amino acids: CASSSRDLVRLEQYF.

V usage is TRBV28 and J usage is TRBJ1-5; D is ambiguous. V lost 7 bases and J lost 6, with 10 bases in between. This CDR3 region has 12 residues. Germline CDR1 MDHEN, CDR2 SYDVKM. This chain's CDR3 is CASTLQFQPQHF. Written as DNA, the CDR3 is TGTGCCAGCACCTTACAGTTTCAGCCCCAGCATTTT.

This rearrangement joins TRBV18 to TRBJ2-6; D tentatively fits TRBD1 or TRBD2 (6 bases each). The CDR3 contains 15 residues. V lost 6 bases and J 4 bases, leaving 13 bases between the germline ends. Germline CDR1 KGHSH, CDR2 LQKENI. This CDR3 reads CASSPGAPGANVLTF. In nucleotides, the CDR3 is TGTGCCAGCTCGCCGGGGGCGCCGGGGGCCAACGTCCTGACTTTC.

The chain has TRBV5-1 and TRBJ2-5; maybe TRBD2 (6 bases). V gave up 4 bases and J gave up 4 bases, with 14 bases separating them. This CDR3 has 14 amino acids. Germline loops: CDR1 SGHRS, CDR2 YFSETQ. This chain's CDR3 is CASSQDQGGETQYF. The CDR3 DNA is TGCGCCAGCAGCCAAGATCAGGGAGGAGAGACCCAGTACTTC.

Details on this clone: One end of the junction does not line up with germline, which may come from a read error. The rearrangement uses TRBV18 and TRBJ2-7; TRBD1 might be the D (6 bases). CDR3 length equals 14 residues. Germline CDR1 reads KGHSH; CDR2 reads LQKENI. The CDR3 nucleotides are TGTGCCAGCTCTCCACCGGGACACACCTACGAGCAGTACTTC. Its protein product is CASSPPGHTYEQYF. Combining the CDR3 with reference TRBV18 and TRBJ2-7 gives the whole variable domain NAGVMQNPRHLVRRRGQEARLRCSPMKGHSHVYWYRQLPEEGLKFMVYLQKENIIDESGMPKERFSAEFPKEGPSILRIQQVVRGDSAAYFCASSPPGHTYEQYFGPGTRLTVT.

V and J are TRBV7-6 and TRBJ1-2; a possible D gene is TRBD1 (6 bases). Between the trimmed V and J ends, which lost 4 bases and 3 bases, there was a span of 21 bases. The CDR3 sequence is 17 residues long. Germline-derived CDR1 and CDR2 are SGHVS and FNYEAQ. The CDR3 loop is CASSSRDTLLGYYGYTF. CDR3 coding DNA: TGTGCCAGCAGCTCCAGGGACACTCTCCTCGGGTACTATGGCTACACCTTC.

The rearrangement links TRBV18 to TRBJ1-5; no clear D. The CDR3 consists of 15 residues. V lost 3 bases and J 0 bases, leaving 9 bases between the germline ends. CDR1 and CDR2 from the germline V gene are KGHSH and LQKENI. The CDR3, as DNA: TGTGCCAGCTCACCCGCAGCCTCTAGCAATCAGCCCCAGCATTTT. It encodes CASSPAASSNQPQHF.

About this clone: The limits of the CDR3 on the DNA are not certain, so only TCRdb's listed CDR3 is given. The chain combines TRBV29-1 with TRBJ1-2. The CDR3 is 12 residues long, ends included. Germline CDR1 SQVTM, CDR2 ANQGSEA. CDR3 in amino acids: CSVGDFNYGCTF.

The gene calls are TRBV11-2 and TRBJ1-1, with D unclear. Trimming cost V 2 bases and J 1 base, with 5 bases left between them. The CDR3 is made up of 13 amino acids. Germline CDR1 SGHAT, CDR2 FQNNGV. CDR3 amino acids: CASSLSGNTEAFF. The CDR3, as DNA: TGTGCCAGCAGCTTATCCGGGAACACTGAAGCTTTCTTT.

The gene calls are TRBV30 and TRBJ1-5; D unclear. CDR1 GTSNPN and CDR2 SVGIG come from the germline V gene (reference sequence). The CDR3 runs to 12 residues. V lost 3 bases and J 4 bases, leaving 7 bases between the germline ends. The CDR3 region has the DNA TGTGCCTGGAGCCTAGGGAATCAGCCCCAGCATTTT. Translating gives CAWSLGNQPQHF.

This clone has a handful of counts. V usage is TRBV2 and J usage is TRBJ2-7, with TRBD2 matching over 10 bases. This CDR3 has 17 residues. Looked up from germline, CDR1 is SNHLY and CDR2 is FYNNEI. The J segment lost 0 bases and the V segment lost 6 bases, leaving 11 bases of the junction unmatched. The CDR3 sequence: CASRDRLAGPSSYEQYF. The CDR3, as DNA: TGTGCCAGCAGGGATAGACTAGCGGGCCCAAGCTCCTACGAGCAGTACTTC.

The chain joins TRBV29-1 to TRBJ1-5; D unclear. V lost 6 bases and J lost 0, with 12 bases in between. CDR3 length equals 14 residues. Germline V gene lookup returns CDR1 SQVTM and CDR2 ANQGSEA. CDR3 residues: CSVPQRYSNQPQHF. The CDR3 DNA sequence: TGCAGCGTGCCCCAGCGTTATAGCAATCAGCCCCAGCATTTT.

The V and J genes are TRBV7-3 and TRBJ2-3, with TRBD2 matching over 7 bases. Germline V gene sequence: CDR1 SGHTA, CDR2 FQGTGA. The junction had 4 bases not matched to a gene; V was cut back by 5 bases and J by 5 bases. CDR3 length equals 13 residues. CDR3 sequence: CASSLREGDTQYF. The CDR3 DNA follows: TGTGCCAGCAGCCTTAGGGAGGGAGATACGCAGTATTTT. Filled out from reference TRBV7-3 and TRBJ2-3, the complete variable domain reads GAGVSQTPSNKVTEKGKYVELRCDPISGHTALYWYRQSLGQGPEFLIYFQGTGAADDSGLPNDRFFAVRPEGSVSTLKIQRTERGDSAVYLCASSLREGDTQYFGPGTRLTVL.

The V gene is TRBV5-3, the J gene TRBJ2-7, with D perhaps TRBD1 (5 bases). TRBV5-3 is assigned to the ORF class and has an uncertain function. This CDR3 is built from 15 residues. Trimming pared 8 bases from V and 1 base from J, leaving 19 bases between. The CDR3 DNA reads as TGTGCCAGCTCAACCTCGACAGAATCATCCTACGAGCAGTACTTC. Residues: CASSTSTESSYEQYF.

The gene calls are TRBV6-5 and TRBJ1-4; a possible D gene is TRBD1 (6 bases). Germline-derived CDR1 and CDR2 are MNHEY and SVGAGI. The V end was cut by 5 bases, the J end by 8 bases, with 12 bases between. The CDR3 consists of 13 residues. CDR3 bases: TGTGCCAGCAGTCCACACAGGGAGGAAAAACTGTTTTTT. It yields the protein CASSPHREEKLFF.